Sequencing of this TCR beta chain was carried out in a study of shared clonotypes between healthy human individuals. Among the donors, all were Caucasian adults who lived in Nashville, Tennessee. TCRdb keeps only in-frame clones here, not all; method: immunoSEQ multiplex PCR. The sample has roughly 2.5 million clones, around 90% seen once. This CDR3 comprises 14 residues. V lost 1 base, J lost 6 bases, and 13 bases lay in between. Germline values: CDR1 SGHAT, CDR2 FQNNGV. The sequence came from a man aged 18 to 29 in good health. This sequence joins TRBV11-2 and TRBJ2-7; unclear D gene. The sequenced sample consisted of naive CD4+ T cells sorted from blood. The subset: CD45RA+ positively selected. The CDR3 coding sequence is TGTGCCAGCAGCTTAGTAAGAAGTGATTCCGAGCAGTACTTC. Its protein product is CASSLVRSDSEQYF.